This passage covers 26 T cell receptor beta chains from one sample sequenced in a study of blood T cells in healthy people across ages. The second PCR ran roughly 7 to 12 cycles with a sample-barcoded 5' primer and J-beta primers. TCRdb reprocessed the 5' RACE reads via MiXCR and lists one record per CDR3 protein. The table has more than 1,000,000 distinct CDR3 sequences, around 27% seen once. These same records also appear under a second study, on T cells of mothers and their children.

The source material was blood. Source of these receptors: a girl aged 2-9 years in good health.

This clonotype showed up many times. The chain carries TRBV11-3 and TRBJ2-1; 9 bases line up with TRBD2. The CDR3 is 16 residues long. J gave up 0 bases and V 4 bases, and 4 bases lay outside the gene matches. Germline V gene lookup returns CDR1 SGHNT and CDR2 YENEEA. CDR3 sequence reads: CASSSFSGSSYNEQFF. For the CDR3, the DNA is TGTGCCAGCAGCTCCTTTAGCGGGAGCTCCTACAATGAGCAGTTCTTC.

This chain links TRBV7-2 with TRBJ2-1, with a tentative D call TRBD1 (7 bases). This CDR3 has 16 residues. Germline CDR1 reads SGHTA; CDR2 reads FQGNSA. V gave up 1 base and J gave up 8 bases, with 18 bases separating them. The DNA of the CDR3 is TGTGCCAGCAGCTTAGGTCAGGCAGGGGGAGGTCATGAGCAGTTCTTC. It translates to CASSLGQAGGGHEQFF.

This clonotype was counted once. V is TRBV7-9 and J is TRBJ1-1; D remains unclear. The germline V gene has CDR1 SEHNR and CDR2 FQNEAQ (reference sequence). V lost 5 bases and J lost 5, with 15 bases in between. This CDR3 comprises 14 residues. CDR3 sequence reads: CASSHTSSGTEAFF. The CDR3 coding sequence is TGTGCCAGCAGCCACACTTCCTCGGGTACTGAAGCTTTCTTT.

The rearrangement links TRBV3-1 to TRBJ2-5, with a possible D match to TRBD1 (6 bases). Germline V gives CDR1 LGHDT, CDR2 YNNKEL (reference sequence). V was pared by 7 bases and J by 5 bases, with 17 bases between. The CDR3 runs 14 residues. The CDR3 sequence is CASTEQGLRETQYF. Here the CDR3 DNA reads TGTGCCAGCACCGAACAGGGTCTGCGGGAGACCCAGTACTTC.

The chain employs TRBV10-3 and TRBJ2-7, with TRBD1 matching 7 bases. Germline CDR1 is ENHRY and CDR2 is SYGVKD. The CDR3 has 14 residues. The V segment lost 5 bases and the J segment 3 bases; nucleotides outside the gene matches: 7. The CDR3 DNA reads TGTGCCATCAGTCCCCACCGGGACAGCTACGAGCAGTACTTC. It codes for CAISPHRDSYEQYF.

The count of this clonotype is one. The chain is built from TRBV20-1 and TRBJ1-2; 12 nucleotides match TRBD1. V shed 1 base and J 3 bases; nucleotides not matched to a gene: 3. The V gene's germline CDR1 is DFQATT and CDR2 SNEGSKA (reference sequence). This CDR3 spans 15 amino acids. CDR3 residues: CSARVGTGGDYGYTF. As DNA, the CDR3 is TGCAGTGCTAGAGTCGGGACAGGGGGCGACTATGGCTACACCTTC.

CDR3 sequence: CASSLEGAGNEQFF. CDR3 nucleotides: TGTGCCAGCAGCTTAGAAGGGGCAGGGAATGAGCAGTTCTTC. The rearrangement uses TRBV11-3 and TRBJ2-1; tentatively, D is TRBD1 (5 bases). CDR3 length: 14 amino acids. Germline CDR1 is SGHNT and CDR2 is YENEEA. V gave up 0 bases and J gave up 7 bases, with 10 bases separating them.

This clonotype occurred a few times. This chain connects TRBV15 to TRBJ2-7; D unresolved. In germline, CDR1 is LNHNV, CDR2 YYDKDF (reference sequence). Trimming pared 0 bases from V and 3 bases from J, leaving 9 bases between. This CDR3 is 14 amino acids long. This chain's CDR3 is CATSRDASFYEQYF. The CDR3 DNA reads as TGTGCCACCAGCAGAGATGCCAGCTTCTACGAGCAGTACTTC.

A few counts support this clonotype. CDR3: CASSFLAGGFTYEQYF. The CDR3 nucleotides are TGTGCCAGCAGCTTCCTAGCGGGAGGGTTCACCTACGAGCAGTACTTC. The chain has TRBV11-2 and TRBJ2-5; TRBD2 matches at 12 bases. The J call may be faulty, since TRBJ2-7 better matches the DNA end. The CDR3 contains 16 residues. Germline lookup yields CDR1 SGHAT and CDR2 FQNNGV.

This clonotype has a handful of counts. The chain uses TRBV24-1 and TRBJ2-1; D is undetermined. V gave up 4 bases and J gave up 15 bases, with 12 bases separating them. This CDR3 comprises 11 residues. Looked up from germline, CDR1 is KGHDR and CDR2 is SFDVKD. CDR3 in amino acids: CATSDSSRAFF. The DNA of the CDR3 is TGTGCCACCAGTGACAGCTCAAGGGCGTTCTTC.

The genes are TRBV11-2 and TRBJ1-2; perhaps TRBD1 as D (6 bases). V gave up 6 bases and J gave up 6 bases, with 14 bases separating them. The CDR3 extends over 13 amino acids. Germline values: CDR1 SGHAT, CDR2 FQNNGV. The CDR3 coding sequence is TGTGCCAGCAGACGGGGGGGCAGTGATGGCTACACCTTC. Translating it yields CASRRGGSDGYTF.

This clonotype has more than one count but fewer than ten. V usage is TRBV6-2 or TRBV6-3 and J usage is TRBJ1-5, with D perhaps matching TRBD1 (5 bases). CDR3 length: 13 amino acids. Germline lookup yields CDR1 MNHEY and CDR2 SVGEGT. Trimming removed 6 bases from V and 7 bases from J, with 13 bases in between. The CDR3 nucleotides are TGTGCCAGCAGCCCGGGGCCCGAACAGCCCCAGCATTTT. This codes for CASSPGPEQPQHF.

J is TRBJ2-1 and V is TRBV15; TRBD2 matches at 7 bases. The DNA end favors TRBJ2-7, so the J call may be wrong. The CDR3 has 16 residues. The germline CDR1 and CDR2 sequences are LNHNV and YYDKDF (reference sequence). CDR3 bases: TGTGCCACCAGCAGAGTCCTTCTAGCGGAAACCCACGAGCAGTACTTC. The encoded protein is CATSRVLLAETHEQYF.

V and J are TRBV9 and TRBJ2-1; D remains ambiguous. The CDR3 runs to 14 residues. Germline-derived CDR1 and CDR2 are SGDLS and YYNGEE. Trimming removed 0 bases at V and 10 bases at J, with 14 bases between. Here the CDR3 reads CASSVEDPVREQFF. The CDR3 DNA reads TGTGCCAGCAGCGTAGAGGATCCAGTAAGAGAGCAGTTCTTC.

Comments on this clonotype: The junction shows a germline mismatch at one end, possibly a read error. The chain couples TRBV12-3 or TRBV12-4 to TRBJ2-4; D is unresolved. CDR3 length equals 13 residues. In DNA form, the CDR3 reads TGTGCCAGCAGTTTAAACCAAGGGATGGATCCGGACTTC. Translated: CASSLNQGMDPDF.

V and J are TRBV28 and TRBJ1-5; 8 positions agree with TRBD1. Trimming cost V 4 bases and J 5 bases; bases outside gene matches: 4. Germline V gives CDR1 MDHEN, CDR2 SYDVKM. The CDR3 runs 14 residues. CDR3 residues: CASSSRTGYQPQHF. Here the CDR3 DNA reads TGTGCCAGCAGTTCCAGGACAGGGTATCAGCCCCAGCATTTT.

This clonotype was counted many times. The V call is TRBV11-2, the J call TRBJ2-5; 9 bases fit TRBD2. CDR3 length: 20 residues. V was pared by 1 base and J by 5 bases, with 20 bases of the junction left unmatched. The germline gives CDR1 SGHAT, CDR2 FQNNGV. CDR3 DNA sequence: TGTGCCAGCAGCTTAGTGAGTCCTGGCAGGGCGGGGGGGCCCTTGGAGACCCAGTACTTC. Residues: CASSLVSPGRAGGPLETQYF. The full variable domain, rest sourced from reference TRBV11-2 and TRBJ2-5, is EAGVAQSPRYKIIEKRQSVAFWCNPISGHATLYWYQQILGQGPKLLIQFQNNGVVDDSQLPKDRFSAERLKGVDSTLKIQPAKLEDSAVYLCASSLVSPGRAGGPLETQYFGPGTRLLVL.

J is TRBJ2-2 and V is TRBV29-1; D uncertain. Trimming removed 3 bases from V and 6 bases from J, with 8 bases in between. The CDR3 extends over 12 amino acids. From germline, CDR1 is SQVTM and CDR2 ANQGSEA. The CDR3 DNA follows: TGCAGCGTTGAGTCTCAGGCCGGGGAGCTGTTTTTT. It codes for CSVESQAGELFF.

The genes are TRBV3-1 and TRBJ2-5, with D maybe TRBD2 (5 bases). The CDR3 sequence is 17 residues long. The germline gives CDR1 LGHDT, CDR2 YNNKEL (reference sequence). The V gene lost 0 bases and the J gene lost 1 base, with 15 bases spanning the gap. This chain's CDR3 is CASSQEVLELAQETQYF. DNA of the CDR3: TGTGCCAGCAGCCAAGAGGTGCTAGAGCTAGCCCAAGAGACCCAGTACTTC.

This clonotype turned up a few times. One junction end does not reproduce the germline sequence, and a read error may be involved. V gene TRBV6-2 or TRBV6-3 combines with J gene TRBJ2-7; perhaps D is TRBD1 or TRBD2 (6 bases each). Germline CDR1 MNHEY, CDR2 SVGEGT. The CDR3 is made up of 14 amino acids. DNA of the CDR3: TGTGCCAGCACGGGGGCGAAGGCCTCCTACGAGCAGCACTTC. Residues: CASTGAKASYEQHF.

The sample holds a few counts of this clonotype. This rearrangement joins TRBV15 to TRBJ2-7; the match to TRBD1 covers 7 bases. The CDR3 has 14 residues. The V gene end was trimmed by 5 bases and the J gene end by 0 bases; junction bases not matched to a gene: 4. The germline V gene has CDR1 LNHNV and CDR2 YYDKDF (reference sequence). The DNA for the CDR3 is TGTGCCACCAGCCCCCGGGACAGCTCCTACGAGCAGTACTTC. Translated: CATSPRDSSYEQYF.

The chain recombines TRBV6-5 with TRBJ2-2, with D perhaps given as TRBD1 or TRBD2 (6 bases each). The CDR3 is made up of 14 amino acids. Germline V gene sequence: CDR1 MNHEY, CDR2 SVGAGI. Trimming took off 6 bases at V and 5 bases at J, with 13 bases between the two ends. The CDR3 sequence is CASRTQGGTGELFF. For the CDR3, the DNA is TGTGCCAGCAGGACACAGGGAGGAACCGGGGAGCTGTTTTTT.

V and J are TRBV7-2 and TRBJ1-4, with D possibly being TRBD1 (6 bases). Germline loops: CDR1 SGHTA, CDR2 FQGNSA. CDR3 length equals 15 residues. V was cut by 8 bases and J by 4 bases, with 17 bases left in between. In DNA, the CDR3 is TGTGCCAGCCGTTCCCCAGGACAGATTAATGAAAAACTGTTTTTT. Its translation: CASRSPGQINEKLFF. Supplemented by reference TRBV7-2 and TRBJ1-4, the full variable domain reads GAGVSQSPSNKVTEKGKDVELRCDPISGHTALYWYRQSLGQGLEFLIYFQGNSAPDKSGLPSDRFSAERTGGSVSTLTIQRTQQEDSAVYLCASRSPGQINEKLFFGSGTQLSVL.

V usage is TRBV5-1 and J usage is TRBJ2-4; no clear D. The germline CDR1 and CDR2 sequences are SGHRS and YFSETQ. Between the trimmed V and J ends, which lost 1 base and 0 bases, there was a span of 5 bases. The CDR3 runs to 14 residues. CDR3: CASSLNRAKNIQYF. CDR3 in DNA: TGCGCCAGCAGCTTGAACAGAGCCAAAAACATTCAGTACTTC.

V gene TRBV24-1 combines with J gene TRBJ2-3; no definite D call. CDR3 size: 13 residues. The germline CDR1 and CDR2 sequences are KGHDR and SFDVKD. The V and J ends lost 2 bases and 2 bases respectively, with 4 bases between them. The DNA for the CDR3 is TGTGCCACCAGTGATTCAAACACAGATACGCAGTATTTT. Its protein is CATSDSNTDTQYF.

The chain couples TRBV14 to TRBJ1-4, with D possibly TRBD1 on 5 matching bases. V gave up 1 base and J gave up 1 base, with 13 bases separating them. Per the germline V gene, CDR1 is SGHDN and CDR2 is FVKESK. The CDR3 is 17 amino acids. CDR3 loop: CASSQVAGIGTNEKLFF. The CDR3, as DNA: TGTGCCAGCAGCCAAGTAGCAGGGATTGGAACTAATGAAAAACTGTTTTTT.